This is a list of T cell receptor beta chains from one sample in a study of OX40 agonist ivuxolimab in advanced cancers. The protocol was immunoSEQ multiplex PCR, while the TCRdb copy is restricted to in-frame clones and leaves out a portion. The sample holds about 59,000 clones, about nine tenths seen once. This specimen consisted of CD4+ or CD8+ T cells sorted from blood, obtained in a trial of the OX40 agonist ivuxolimab. Receptors were obtained from an adult with an advanced solid tumor such as melanoma, head and neck, liver or kidney cancer. Both conserved end residues are part of each CDR3. A D gene is named only where the DNA matches it firmly. A clone size is listed for some rows: how often the clone was seen (once, few, many), or a class if it is expanded.

clone_size j_call v_call d_call cdr3_aa cdr3_nt
few TRBJ1-1 TRBV2 . CASSDSGKWTEAFF TGTGCCAGCAGTGACTCGGGGAAGTGGACTGAAGCTTTCTTT
. TRBJ2-3 TRBV18 TRBD2 CASSPLSGRGTDTQYF TGTGCCAGCTCACCACTTAGCGGGAGGGGCACAGATACGCAGTATTTT
once TRBJ1-2 TRBV25-1 . CASSDSKDGYTF TGTGCCAGCAGTGATTCCAAGGATGGCTACACCTTC
. TRBJ2-7 TRBV7-2 TRBD1 CASSLTGTAAYEQYF TGTGCCAGCAGCTTAACCGGGACAGCTGCCTACGAGCAGTACTTC
. TRBJ2-3 TRBV4-1 TRBD1 CASSRTGDSTDTQYF TGCGCCAGCAGCCGGACAGGGGATAGCACAGATACGCAGTATTTT
. TRBJ2-5 TRBV5-6 . CASSRGAGETQYF TGTGCCAGCAGCCGCGGGGCGGGGGAGACCCAGTACTTC
. TRBJ2-7 TRBV7-8 TRBD1 CASSLLFQGAYEQYF TGTGCCAGCAGCTTACTTTTCCAGGGGGCCTACGAGCAGTACTTC
. TRBJ2-5 TRBV7-7 . CASSSRVQETQYF TGTGCCAGCAGCTCCAGGGTCCAAGAGACCCAGTACTTC
. TRBJ1-1 TRBV6-5 . CASSYSSAGRTEAFF TGTGCCAGCAGTTACTCAAGCGCCGGGAGGACTGAAGCTTTCTTT
. TRBJ1-5 TRBV28 . CASSRVYLGNQPQHF TGTGCCAGCAGCCGAGTTTATTTGGGCAATCAGCCCCAGCATTTT
. TRBJ1-2 TRBV5-1 TRBD1 CASSSGTGNYGYTF TGCGCCAGCAGCTCGGGGACAGGGAACTATGGCTACACCTTC
. TRBJ2-7 TRBV19 TRBD1 CASSIEGRWSGGSYEQYF TGTGCCAGTAGTATAGAGGGCCGATGGTCAGGGGGTTCCTACGAGCAGTACTTC
. TRBJ2-7 TRBV25-1 . CATTPAGSYEQYF TGTGCCACCACCCCCGCGGGGAGCTACGAGCAGTACTTC
. TRBJ2-5 TRBV18 TRBD2 CASSPRTSGSGETQYF TGTGCCAGCTCACCGCGGACTAGCGGGAGTGGAGAGACCCAGTACTTC
. TRBJ1-5 TRBV27 . CNPGFGQPQHF TGTAACCCAGGTTTCGGTCAGCCCCAGCATTTT
. TRBJ2-7 TRBV2 . CASTSWDEQYF TGTGCCAGTACCTCATGGGACGAGCAGTACTTC
. TRBJ1-4 TRBV9 . CASSPLGSAEKLFF TGTGCCAGCAGCCCTCTTGGCAGCGCGGAAAAACTGTTTTTT
once TRBJ2-3 TRBV7-8 . CASSPHQGRFTDTQYF TGTGCCAGCAGCCCCCATCAGGGCAGATTCACAGATACGCAGTATTTT
once TRBJ1-1 TRBV21-1 . CASKAPTGGANYNTEAFF TGTGCCAGCAAAGCCCCAACAGGGGGCGCAAATTATAACACTGAAGCTTTCTTT